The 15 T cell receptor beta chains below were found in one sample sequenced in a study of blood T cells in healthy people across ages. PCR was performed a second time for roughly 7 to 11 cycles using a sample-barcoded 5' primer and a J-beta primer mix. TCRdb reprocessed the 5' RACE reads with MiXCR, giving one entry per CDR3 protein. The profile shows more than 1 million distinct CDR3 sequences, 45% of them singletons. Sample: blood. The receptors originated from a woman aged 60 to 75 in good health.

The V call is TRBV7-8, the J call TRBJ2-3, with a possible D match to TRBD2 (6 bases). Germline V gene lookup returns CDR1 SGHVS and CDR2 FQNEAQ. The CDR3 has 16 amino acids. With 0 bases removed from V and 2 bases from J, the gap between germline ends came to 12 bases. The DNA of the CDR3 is TGTGCCAGCAGCTTAGCCCGGGCGGGATTCACAGATACGCAGTATTTT. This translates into CASSLARAGFTDTQYF.

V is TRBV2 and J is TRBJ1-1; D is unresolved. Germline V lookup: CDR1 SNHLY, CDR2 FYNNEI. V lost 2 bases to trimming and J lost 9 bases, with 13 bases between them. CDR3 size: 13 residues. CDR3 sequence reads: CASSETKGKKAFF. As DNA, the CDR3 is TGTGCCAGCAGTGAAACGAAAGGAAAAAAAGCTTTCTTT. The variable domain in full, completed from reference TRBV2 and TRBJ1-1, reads EPEVTQTPSHQVTQMGQEVILRCVPISNHLYFYWYRQILGQKVEFLVSFYNNEISEKSEIFDDQFSVERPDGSNFTLKIRSTKLEDSAMYFCASSETKGKKAFFGQGTRLTVV.

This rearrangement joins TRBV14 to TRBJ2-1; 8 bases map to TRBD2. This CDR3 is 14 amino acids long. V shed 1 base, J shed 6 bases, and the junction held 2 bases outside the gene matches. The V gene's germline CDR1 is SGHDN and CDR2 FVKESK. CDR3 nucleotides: TGTGCCAGCAGCCAAGTCGCGGGGGGCAATGAGCAGTTCTTC. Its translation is CASSQVAGGNEQFF. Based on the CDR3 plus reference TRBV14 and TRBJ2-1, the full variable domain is EAGVTQFPSHSVIEKGQTVTLRCDPISGHDNLYWYRRVMGKEIKFLLHFVKESKQDESGMPNNRFLAERTGGTYSTLKVQPAELEDSGVYFCASSQVAGGNEQFFGPGTRLTVL.

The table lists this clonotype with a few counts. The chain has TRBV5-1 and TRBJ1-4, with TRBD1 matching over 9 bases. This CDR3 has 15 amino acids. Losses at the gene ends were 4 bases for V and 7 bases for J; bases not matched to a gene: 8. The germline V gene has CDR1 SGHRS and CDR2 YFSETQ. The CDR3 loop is CASSPTGTGSEKLFF. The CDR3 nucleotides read TGCGCCAGCAGCCCGACCGGGACAGGGAGTGAAAAACTGTTTTTT.

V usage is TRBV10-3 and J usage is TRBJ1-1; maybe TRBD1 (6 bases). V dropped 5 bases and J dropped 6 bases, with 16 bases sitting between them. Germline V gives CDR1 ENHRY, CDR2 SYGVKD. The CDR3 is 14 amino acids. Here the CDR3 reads CAISPADRSSEAFF. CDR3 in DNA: TGTGCCATCAGTCCTGCGGACAGAAGCTCTGAAGCTTTCTTT.

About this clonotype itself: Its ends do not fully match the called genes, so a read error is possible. Here the CDR3 reads CSVRDPSGLYEQYF. CDR3 in DNA: TGCAGTGTTAGAGATCCTAGCGGACTCTACGAGCAGTACTTC. The chain employs TRBV20-1 and TRBJ2-7, with 7 bases aligning to TRBD2. Germline CDR1 DFQATT, CDR2 SNEGSKA (reference sequence). CDR3 length: 14 residues.

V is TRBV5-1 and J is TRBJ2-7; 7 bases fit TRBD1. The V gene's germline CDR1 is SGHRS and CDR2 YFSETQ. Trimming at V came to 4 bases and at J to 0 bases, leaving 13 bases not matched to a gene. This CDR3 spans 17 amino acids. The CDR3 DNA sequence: TGCGCCAGCAGCAACCGGGACAGATTAACCCGCTCCTACGAGCAGTACTTC. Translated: CASSNRDRLTRSYEQYF.

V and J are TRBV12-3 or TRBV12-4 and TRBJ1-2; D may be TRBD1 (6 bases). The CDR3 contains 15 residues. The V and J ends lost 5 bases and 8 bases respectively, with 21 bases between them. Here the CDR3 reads CASSKMSRGFGGYTF. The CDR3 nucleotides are TGTGCCAGCAGTAAGATGTCCAGGGGATTTGGAGGCTACACCTTC.

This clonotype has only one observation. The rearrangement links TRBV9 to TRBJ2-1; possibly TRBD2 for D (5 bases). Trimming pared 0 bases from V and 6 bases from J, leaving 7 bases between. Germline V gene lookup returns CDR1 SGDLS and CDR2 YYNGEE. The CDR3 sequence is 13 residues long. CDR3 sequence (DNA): TGTGCCAGCAGCGTAGTAGAGGGCAATGAGCAGTTCTTC. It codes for CASSVVEGNEQFF.

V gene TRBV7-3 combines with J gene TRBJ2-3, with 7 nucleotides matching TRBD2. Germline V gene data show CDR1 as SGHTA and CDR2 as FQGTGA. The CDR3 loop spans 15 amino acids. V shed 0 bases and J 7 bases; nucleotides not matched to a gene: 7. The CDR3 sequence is CASSLTAGRFHTQYF. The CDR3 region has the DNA TGTGCCAGCAGCTTAACGGCCGGGAGGTTCCATACGCAGTATTTT.

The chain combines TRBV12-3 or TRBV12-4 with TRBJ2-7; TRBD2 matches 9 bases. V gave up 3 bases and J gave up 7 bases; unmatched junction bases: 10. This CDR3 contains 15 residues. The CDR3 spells CASSLASGAPWEQYF. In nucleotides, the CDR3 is TGTGCCAGCAGTTTGGCTAGCGGGGCCCCCTGGGAGCAGTACTTC.

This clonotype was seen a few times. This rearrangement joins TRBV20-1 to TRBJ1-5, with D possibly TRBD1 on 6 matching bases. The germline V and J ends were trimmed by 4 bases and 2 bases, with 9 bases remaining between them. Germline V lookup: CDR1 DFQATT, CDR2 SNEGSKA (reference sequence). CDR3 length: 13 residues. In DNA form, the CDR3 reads TGCAGTGCTAAGGGGGGTCGCAATCAGCCCCAGCATTTT. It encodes CSAKGGRNQPQHF.

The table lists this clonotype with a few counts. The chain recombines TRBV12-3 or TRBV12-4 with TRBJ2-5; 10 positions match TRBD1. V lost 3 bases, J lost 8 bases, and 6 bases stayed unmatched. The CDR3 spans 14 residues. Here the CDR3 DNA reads TGTGCCAGCAGTTTGGGACAGGGGTCCCAAACCCAGTACTTC. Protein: CASSLGQGSQTQYF.

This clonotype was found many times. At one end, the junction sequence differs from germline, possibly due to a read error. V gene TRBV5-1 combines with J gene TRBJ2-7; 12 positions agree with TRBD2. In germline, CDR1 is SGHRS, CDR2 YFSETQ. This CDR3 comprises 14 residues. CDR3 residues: CASSSGLAGYEQYF. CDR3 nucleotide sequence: TGTGCCAGCAGCTCCGGACTAGCGGGGTACGAGCAGTACTTC.

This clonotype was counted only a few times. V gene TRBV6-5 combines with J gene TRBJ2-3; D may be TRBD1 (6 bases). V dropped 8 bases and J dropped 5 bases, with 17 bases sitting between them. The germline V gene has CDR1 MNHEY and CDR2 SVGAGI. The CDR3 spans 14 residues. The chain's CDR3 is CASAGTIVGDTQYF. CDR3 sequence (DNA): TGTGCCAGCGCCGGGACAATTGTAGGAGATACGCAGTATTTT.